This TCR beta chain appears in the sequencing data of a study of OX40 agonist ivuxolimab in advanced cancers. Study-level background: While on treatment, patients had intravenous ivuxolimab at 0.01 to 10 mg/kg every 2 weeks. One hepatocellular carcinoma and a couple of cutaneous melanoma patients partially responded. Participants averaged 60 years of age (range roughly 23 to 90) and were 75% to 90% male. Previous treatment with anti-PD-1, anti-PD-L1 or anti-CTLA-4 therapy was allowed; under 50% had received some.

TCRdb's copy holds only in-frame clones and misses some; the assay was immunoSEQ multiplex PCR. The repertoire includes almost 85,000 clones, around 84% of them detected once, and 6.5% sits in the top ten. The sequence derives from an adult with an advanced solid tumor such as melanoma, head and neck, liver or kidney cancer. The specimen was CD4+ or CD8+ T cells sorted from blood, collected in a trial of the OX40 agonist ivuxolimab.

The CDR3: CASSVVGTAYNEQFF. In DNA form, the CDR3 reads TGTGCCAGCAGCGTAGTAGGGACGGCCTACAATGAGCAGTTCTTC. The V and J genes are TRBV9 and TRBJ2-1; D possibly matches TRBD1 or TRBD2 (5 bases each). CDR3 length: 15 amino acids. V was cut by 0 bases and J by 2 bases, with 9 bases left in between. Germline CDR1 reads SGDLS; CDR2 reads YYNGEE.